These 21 T cell receptor beta chains were all obtained from the same sample, sequenced in a study of cytomegalovirus exposure and HLA in healthy donors. Use of 60 Vbeta and 13 Jbeta primers characterized the PCR. Sequencing used immunoSEQ multiplex PCR; TCRdb keeps in-frame clones, though not all of them. The sample carries more than 95,000 clones, approximately 84% recorded once. Material for sequencing was PBMCs. These receptors all come from a man in his late teens or twenties in good health and CMV-seropositive.

The genes are TRBV9 and TRBJ1-4; 7 nucleotides match TRBD1. The CDR3 runs to 15 residues. Per germline, CDR1 SGDLS and CDR2 YYNGEE. V lost 4 bases to trimming and J lost 8 bases; unmatched junction nucleotides: 11. The DNA for the CDR3 is TGTGCCAGCAGCCCTGGGACAGATATTGGGGAAAAACTGTTTTTT. Translation gives CASSPGTDIGEKLFF. The full variable domain, with the rest looked up from reference TRBV9 and TRBJ1-4, is DSGVTQTPKHLITATGQRVTLRCSPRSGDLSVYWYQQSLDQGLQFLIQYYNGEERAKGNILERFSAQQFPDLHSELNLSSLELGDSALYFCASSPGTDIGEKLFFGSGTQLSVL.

The sample holds one count of this clone. The chain couples TRBV29-1 to TRBJ2-4, with TRBD2 identical over 9 bases. Germline V gene data show CDR1 as SQVTM and CDR2 as ANQGSEA. CDR3 length: 16 residues. After removal of 0 bases from V and 7 bases from J, the junction contained 10 bases not matched to a gene. The CDR3 nucleotides are TGCAGCGTTGAAGATCTAGCGGGGTCACCCCGGAACATTCAGTACTTC. Residues: CSVEDLAGSPRNIQYF.

The chain has TRBV29-1 and TRBJ2-1; tentatively, D is TRBD1 (6 bases). The V gene's germline CDR1 is SQVTM and CDR2 ANQGSEA. Trimming shortened V by 4 bases and J by 9 bases, and 13 bases separated the two germline ends. The CDR3 has 12 residues. CDR3 in DNA: TGCAGCGTTGTCAGGGGTATGGGTGAGCAGTTCTTC. Its translation: CSVVRGMGEQFF.

V gene TRBV18 combines with J gene TRBJ2-3; 13 bases align to TRBD2. This CDR3 contains 18 residues. After removal of 8 bases from V and 2 bases from J, the junction contained 13 bases not matched to a gene. Germline V gene sequence: CDR1 KGHSH, CDR2 LQKENI. For the CDR3, the DNA is TGTGCCAGCCTAAAGGTCCCGGGACTAGCGGGATCCACAGATACGCAGTATTTT. This encodes CASLKVPGLAGSTDTQYF.

In this sample, this clone turned up once. The chain employs TRBV7-2 and TRBJ2-3; 7 nucleotides line up with TRBD2. Germline values: CDR1 SGHTA, CDR2 FQGNSA. V dropped 5 bases and J dropped 7; count of bases not matched to a gene: 15. This CDR3 region has 16 residues. The CDR3 protein is CASSIDSSGIGNTQYF. CDR3 nucleotides: TGTGCCAGCAGCATAGACTCCAGCGGGATTGGAAATACGCAGTATTTT.

Concerning this clone: Other DNA sequences within the sample encode an identical CDR3. The genes are TRBV7-6 and TRBJ1-1; 7 bases fit TRBD1. The CDR3 spans 15 residues. V shed 1 base, J shed 0 bases, and the junction held 2 bases outside the gene matches. Germline assignment: CDR1 SGHVS and CDR2 FNYEAQ. The CDR3 region is CASSLVQGMNTEAFF. Here the CDR3 DNA reads TGTGCCAGCAGCTTAGTACAGGGGATGAACACTGAAGCTTTCTTT.

This clone has a handful of counts. The chain recombines TRBV5-6 with TRBJ2-3, with 8 bases fitting TRBD2. With 2 bases clipped from V and 5 bases from J, the junction kept 13 bases outside the gene matches. The germline gives CDR1 SGHDT, CDR2 YYEEEE. The CDR3 extends over 17 amino acids. The DNA for the CDR3 is TGTGCCAGCAGCTTAAGGGGTCCGGGGGGGGTCGTAGATACGCAGTATTTT. Residues: CASSLRGPGGVVDTQYF.

J is TRBJ1-1 and V is TRBV6-5; 9 positions agree with TRBD1. V trimming: 5 bases; J trimming: 8 bases; junction bases outside the gene matches: 12. The germline V gene encodes CDR1 MNHEY and CDR2 SVGAGI. The CDR3 spans 15 residues. CDR3 in DNA: TGTGCCAGCAGTCTAACCGGGACAGGGCGTACGGAAGCTTTCTTT. This encodes CASSLTGTGRTEAFF.

This clone has a handful of counts. This chain links TRBV28 with TRBJ1-1; unclear D gene. Germline V gives CDR1 MDHEN, CDR2 SYDVKM. The CDR3 extends over 14 amino acids. The V end lost 6 bases, the J end lost 1 base, and 12 bases lay between the germline ends. The DNA for the CDR3 is TGTGCCAGCAGATTGGGAGGCGGGAACACTGAAGCTTTCTTT. It encodes CASRLGGGNTEAFF.

This chain connects TRBV5-1 to TRBJ2-2, with TRBD1 identical over 7 bases. CDR3 length: 18 amino acids. Germline loops: CDR1 SGHRS, CDR2 YFSETQ. J was trimmed by 0 bases and V by 0 bases; bases with no gene match: 8. The CDR3 DNA sequence: TGCGCCAGCAGCTTGGATCCCACAGGGGCGACGAACACCGGGGAGCTGTTTTTT. Protein: CASSLDPTGATNTGELFF.

The chain is built from TRBV4-3 and TRBJ2-7; 12 nucleotides align to TRBD2. This CDR3 spans 18 amino acids. Germline trimming cut 3 bases from V and 4 bases from J; bases unmatched to any gene: 13. CDR1 is LGHNA, CDR2 YSLEER, per germline. CDR3 region: CASSQRSPTSGSSYEQYF. CDR3 nucleotide sequence: TGCGCCAGCAGCCAGCGGTCCCCGACTAGCGGGAGTTCATACGAGCAGTACTTC.

V usage is TRBV4-3 and J usage is TRBJ1-2; no reliable D call. Trimming took 0 bases from V and 0 from J, leaving 8 bases between them. Germline CDR1 and CDR2: LGHNA and YSLEER. The CDR3 is 15 residues long. This chain's CDR3 is CASSQDRFANYGYTF. As DNA, the CDR3 is TGCGCCAGCAGCCAAGACAGGTTTGCTAACTATGGCTACACCTTC.

The rearrangement joins TRBV2 to TRBJ2-7; D may be TRBD1 (5 bases). The CDR3 consists of 15 residues. The germline V and J ends were trimmed by 1 base and 3 bases, with 13 bases remaining between them. Per the germline V gene, CDR1 is SNHLY and CDR2 is FYNNEI. The CDR3 here is CASSEDVTASYEQYF. The CDR3 DNA is TGTGCCAGCAGTGAAGATGTGACAGCCAGCTACGAGCAGTACTTC.

This clone was seen only once. V is TRBV27 and J is TRBJ1-2; D is possibly TRBD1 (5 bases). V was trimmed by 3 bases and J by 4 bases, leaving 15 bases between them. Germline CDR1 reads MNHEY; CDR2 reads SMNVEV (reference sequence). There are 15 residues in the CDR3. The CDR3 DNA reads as TGTGCCAGCAGTTTCTTCGGCGGGGCGGGCTATGGCTACACCTTC. This gives the protein CASSFFGGAGYGYTF.

The CDR3 sequence is CASSIVRGPSTEAFF. CDR3 nucleotide sequence: TGTGCCAGTAGTATAGTGCGGGGGCCTTCCACTGAAGCTTTCTTT. The rearrangement joins TRBV19 to TRBJ1-1; tentatively, D is TRBD1 (6 bases). The CDR3 is made up of 15 amino acids. Between the trimmed V and J ends, which lost 1 base and 4 bases, there was a span of 13 bases. The germline V gene has CDR1 LNHDA and CDR2 SQIVND (reference sequence).

The sample holds one count of this clone. DNA of the CDR3: TGTGCCTGGAGTGTAGCGCTCATGAACACTGAAGCTTTCTTT. Translating it yields CAWSVALMNTEAFF. The genes are TRBV30 and TRBJ1-1; no clear D gene. Deletions cut 0 bases from V and 0 bases from J, with 8 bases between. The germline CDR1 and CDR2 sequences are GTSNPN and SVGIG (reference sequence). This CDR3 contains 14 residues.

V and J are TRBV5-6 and TRBJ2-3; 7 bases align to TRBD2. V gave up 1 base and J gave up 3 bases; unmatched junction bases: 11. This CDR3 contains 17 residues. The germline V gene has CDR1 SGHDT and CDR2 YYEEEE. CDR3 sequence: CASSLLLLASDTDTQYF. As DNA, the CDR3 is TGTGCCAGCAGCTTGCTCCTACTAGCGTCTGATACAGATACGCAGTATTTT. The whole variable domain, remainder taken from reference TRBV5-6 and TRBJ2-3, is DAGVTQSPTHLIKTRGQQVTLRCSPKSGHDTVSWYQQALGQGPQFIFQYYEEEERQRGNFPDRFSGHQFPNYSSELNVNALLLGDSALYLCASSLLLLASDTDTQYFGPGTRLTVL.

The CDR3 is CASSQEAYRRDYGYTF. CDR3 coding DNA: TGCGCCAGCAGCCAAGAAGCGTATAGGAGGGACTATGGCTACACCTTC. This rearrangement joins TRBV4-1 to TRBJ1-2; D is uncertain. Trimming removed 0 bases from V and 3 bases from J, with 14 bases in between. Germline V gene sequence: CDR1 MGHRA, CDR2 YSYEKL. The CDR3 has 16 residues.

This clone was detected a few times. The V gene is TRBV2, the J gene TRBJ1-1; D might be TRBD1 (5 bases). V shed 2 bases and J shed 0 bases, with 13 bases lying between them. This CDR3 comprises 16 residues. CDR1 and CDR2 (germline): SNHLY, FYNNEI. For the CDR3, the DNA is TGTGCCAGCAGTGAACAGGGTTCAAGCTTGAACACTGAAGCTTTCTTT. This sequence encodes CASSEQGSSLNTEAFF. Using reference TRBV2 and TRBJ1-1 for the parts outside the CDR3, the full variable domain is EPEVTQTPSHQVTQMGQEVILRCVPISNHLYFYWYRQILGQKVEFLVSFYNNEISEKSEIFDDQFSVERPDGSNFTLKIRSTKLEDSAMYFCASSEQGSSLNTEAFFGQGTRLTVV.

The gene calls are TRBV5-1 and TRBJ1-1, with no clear D. The germline gives CDR1 SGHRS, CDR2 YFSETQ. Trimming pared 4 bases from V and 7 bases from J, leaving 14 bases between. This CDR3 has 13 residues. CDR3 residues: CASSRGGTGEAFF. CDR3 nucleotide sequence: TGCGCCAGCAGCCGGGGAGGAACGGGTGAAGCTTTCTTT.

This chain uses TRBV23-1 with TRBJ2-5; possible D gene TRBD2, 6 bases. TRBV23-1 is recorded as an ORF, its role being uncertain. The CDR3 totals 14 residues. Trimming stripped 7 bases from V and 5 bases from J, with 17 bases between. CDR3 DNA sequence: TGCGCCAGCACCTCGGGAGAGGCTCTGGAGACCCAGTACTTC. Protein: CASTSGEALETQYF.